Each of the 26 T cell receptor beta chains below was sequenced from the same sample in a study of cytomegalovirus exposure and HLA in healthy donors. Both 60 Vbeta primers and 13 Jbeta primers went into the PCR. Assay used: immunoSEQ multiplex PCR; TCRdb lists only in-frame clones, some missing. The sample lists around 140,000 clones, approximately 87% occurring once. The sequenced material came from PBMCs. The source is a man aged 35 to 55 in good health and CMV-seronegative.

This chain uses TRBV7-8 with TRBJ1-2, with D possibly matching TRBD1 (5 bases). The CDR3 is 15 residues long. Germline V gives CDR1 SGHVS, CDR2 FQNEAQ. V lost 5 bases, J lost 4 bases, and 17 bases lay in between. The DNA for the CDR3 is TGTGCCAGCAGCCCAATGGCGAGGGGACTCTATGGCTACACCTTC. This encodes CASSPMARGLYGYTF. Full variable domain (outside the CDR3, taken from reference TRBV7-8 and TRBJ1-2): GAGVSQSPRYKVAKRGQDVALRCDPISGHVSLFWYQQALGQGPEFLTYFQNEAQLDKSGLPSDRFFAERPEGSVSTLKIQRTQQEDSAVYLCASSPMARGLYGYTFGSGTRLTVV.

The chain couples TRBV6-1 to TRBJ2-2, with D perhaps matching TRBD1 (5 bases). This CDR3 has 14 residues. V was cut by 6 bases and J by 7 bases, with 15 bases left in between. Germline V lookup: CDR1 MNHNS, CDR2 SASEGT. Here the CDR3 DNA reads TGTGCCAGCAGCCCCAGGGCTAGTGACGGGGAGCTGTTTTTT. Protein product: CASSPRASDGELFF.

The CDR3 spells CASSPQGNEAFF. The CDR3, as DNA: TGTGCCAGCAGCCCACAGGGTAATGAAGCTTTCTTT. The chain recombines TRBV16 with TRBJ1-1, with D tentatively TRBD1 (6 bases). Trimming left V 4 bases short and J 7 bases short, with 10 bases between. The CDR3 extends over 12 amino acids. Germline lookup yields CDR1 KGHSY and CDR2 FQNENV. Variable domain in full (rest from reference TRBV16 and TRBJ1-1): GEEVAQTPKHLVRGEGQKAKLYCAPIKGHSYVFWYQQVLKNEFKFLISFQNENVFDETGMPKERFSAKCLPNSPCSLEIQATKLEDSAVYFCASSPQGNEAFFGQGTRLTVV.

The chain couples TRBV4-3 to TRBJ2-7, with 9 bases lining up with TRBD1. This CDR3 comprises 15 residues. In germline, CDR1 is LGHNA, CDR2 YSLEER. The V gene end was trimmed by 2 bases and the J gene end by 0 bases; junction bases not matched to a gene: 2. The CDR3 spells CASSQMTGGSYEQYF. For the CDR3, the DNA is TGCGCCAGCAGCCAAATGACAGGGGGCTCCTACGAGCAGTACTTC.

J is TRBJ2-1 and V is TRBV6-4; 11 nucleotides match TRBD2. CDR3 length: 17 residues. Germline V gives CDR1 MRHNA, CDR2 SNTAGT. Germline trimming cut 4 bases from V and 4 bases from J; bases unmatched to any gene: 9. CDR3 amino acids: CASSVIGTSGAYNEQFF. Written as DNA, the CDR3 is TGTGCCAGCAGTGTCATAGGGACTAGCGGTGCATACAATGAGCAGTTCTTC.

This chain uses TRBV2 with TRBJ2-1, with 7 bases matching TRBD2. J lost 4 bases, V lost 8 bases, and 8 bases had no gene match. Germline CDR1 SNHLY, CDR2 FYNNEI. The CDR3 covers 14 residues. CDR3 nucleotide sequence: TGTGCCAGCCGGACTGGCGGGAGATACAATGAGCAGTTCTTC. Translation: CASRTGGRYNEQFF.

The rearrangement joins TRBV2 to TRBJ1-4; perhaps TRBD1 as D (6 bases). The CDR3 loop spans 15 amino acids. The germline V and J ends were trimmed by 8 bases and 3 bases, with 16 bases remaining between them. Germline V gene data show CDR1 as SNHLY and CDR2 as FYNNEI. CDR3 coding DNA: TGTGCCAGCGGGGTGGGACAAATCTCTAATGAAAAACTGTTTTTT. Its translation is CASGVGQISNEKLFF.

The V call is TRBV27, the J call TRBJ2-7, with 10 bases matching TRBD1. The CDR3 has 16 amino acids. The germline V gene has CDR1 MNHEY and CDR2 SMNVEV (reference sequence). V gave up 4 bases and J gave up 0 bases; unmatched junction bases: 6. The CDR3 sequence is CASSSGGTGASYEQYF. CDR3 sequence (DNA): TGTGCCAGCAGTTCCGGGGGGACAGGGGCCTCCTACGAGCAGTACTTC.

The chain couples TRBV9 to TRBJ1-4; weak D call: TRBD1 (6 bases). Germline CDR1 SGDLS, CDR2 YYNGEE. The V end was cut by 6 bases, the J end by 10 bases, with 16 bases between. This CDR3 contains 13 residues. The CDR3: CASTGTTTGKLFF. The CDR3 bases are TGTGCCAGCACCGGGACAACAACCGGAAAACTGTTTTTT.

This chain uses TRBV4-3 with TRBJ1-3; D remains ambiguous. Looked up from germline, CDR1 is LGHNA and CDR2 is YSLEER. The CDR3 consists of 13 residues. V gave up 4 bases and J gave up 4 bases, with 8 bases separating them. The DNA for the CDR3 is TGCGCCAGCAGCCTAAGACAAGGAAACACCATATATTTT. Protein product: CASSLRQGNTIYF.

The table lists this clone with a count of one. The V gene is TRBV2, the J gene TRBJ2-3, with D possibly matching TRBD2 (7 bases). The CDR3 contains 15 residues. The germline V gene encodes CDR1 SNHLY and CDR2 FYNNEI. The V and J ends lost 8 bases and 3 bases respectively, with 18 bases between them. The CDR3 reads CASGRGGLKTDTQYF. The DNA of the CDR3 is TGTGCCAGCGGTAGGGGGGGGTTAAAGACAGATACGCAGTATTTT.

The genes are TRBV5-8 and TRBJ2-1, with 7 nucleotides matching TRBD1. The CDR3 loop spans 14 amino acids. Trimming removed 3 bases from V and 4 bases from J; junction bases left unmatched: 4. The germline V gene has CDR1 SGHTS and CDR2 YDEGEE. CDR3 nucleotide sequence: TGTGCCAGCAGCTGGGGACAGATGTACAATGAGCAGTTCTTC. As protein: CASSWGQMYNEQFF.

This chain connects TRBV10-3 to TRBJ2-1; D is possibly TRBD2 (5 bases). This CDR3 region has 13 residues. The germline V gene encodes CDR1 ENHRY and CDR2 SYGVKD. Trimming took 5 bases from V and 5 from J, leaving 10 bases between them. As DNA, the CDR3 is TGTGCCATCAGTCGTAGCGTAAACAATGAGCAGTTCTTC. Amino acid sequence: CAISRSVNNEQFF.

The J gene is TRBJ2-5, the V gene TRBV7-2; 15 positions agree with TRBD2. J was trimmed by 5 bases and V by 6 bases; bases with no gene match: 7. Germline lookup yields CDR1 SGHTA and CDR2 FQGNSA. The CDR3 extends over 16 amino acids. The CDR3 nucleotides are TGTGCCAGCAGTAGCGGACTAGCGGGGGGGCAGGAGACCCAGTACTTC. It specifies CASSSGLAGGQETQYF.

J is TRBJ1-2 and V is TRBV19; a weak D match, TRBD1 (5 bases). The germline V gene encodes CDR1 LNHDA and CDR2 SQIVND (reference sequence). The ends were cut back, 3 bases at V and 5 bases at J, with 13 bases in the middle. This CDR3 region has 14 residues. CDR3 sequence: CASSIGPGGYGYTF. CDR3 DNA: TGTGCCAGTAGTATCGGCCCCGGGGGTTATGGCTACACCTTC.

The rearrangement uses TRBV5-1 and TRBJ2-5; D may be TRBD1 (6 bases). This CDR3 is 14 amino acids long. V lost 3 bases and J lost 1, with 10 bases in between. Germline values: CDR1 SGHRS, CDR2 YFSETQ. This chain's CDR3 is CASSSGQFQETQYF. Here the CDR3 DNA reads TGCGCCAGCAGCTCAGGACAGTTCCAAGAGACCCAGTACTTC.

The chain joins TRBV29-1 to TRBJ2-7; TRBD2 agrees at 8 bases. J gave up 6 bases and V 6 bases, and 13 bases lay outside the gene matches. From germline, CDR1 is SQVTM and CDR2 ANQGSEA. The CDR3 spans 14 residues. CDR3 coding DNA: TGCAGCGTCGGGACTAGATCTATTCGAGCCGAGCAGTACTTC. This translates into CSVGTRSIRAEQYF.

The gene calls are TRBV7-3 and TRBJ2-1; 12 positions agree with TRBD2. V shed 5 bases, J shed 9 bases, and the junction held 11 bases outside the gene matches. The CDR3 length is 16 residues. Germline loops: CDR1 SGHTA, CDR2 FQGTGA. The CDR3 loop reads CASSNSGTSGPGEQFF. DNA for the CDR3: TGTGCCAGCAGCAATTCCGGGACTAGCGGGCCCGGTGAGCAGTTCTTC.

The chain is built from TRBV5-6 and TRBJ2-7; a possible D gene is TRBD1 (5 bases). CDR1 and CDR2 from the germline V gene are SGHDT and YYEEEE. V dropped 2 bases and J dropped 3 bases, with 9 bases sitting between them. CDR3 size: 13 residues. CDR3 DNA: TGTGCCAGCAGCTTACAGGCCCACTACGAGCAGTACTTC. It translates to CASSLQAHYEQYF.

V gene TRBV9 combines with J gene TRBJ1-2, with 8 bases matching TRBD1. V shed 1 base and J 4 bases; nucleotides not matched to a gene: 6. Germline loops: CDR1 SGDLS, CDR2 YYNGEE. This CDR3 contains 15 residues. CDR3 sequence: CASSVTDRALYGYTF. The CDR3 nucleotides are TGTGCCAGCAGCGTAACGGACAGGGCCCTCTATGGCTACACCTTC.

This clone was seen only a few times. V gene TRBV11-2 combines with J gene TRBJ1-1; D ambiguous. Germline loops: CDR1 SGHAT, CDR2 FQNNGV. Trimming pared 5 bases from V and 4 bases from J, leaving 17 bases between. The CDR3 sequence is 15 residues long. CDR3 nucleotides: TGTGCCAGCAGCCCCTTTATAGTCCTGAGCACTGAAGCTTTCTTT. Protein: CASSPFIVLSTEAFF.

V is TRBV27 and J is TRBJ2-7; 7 bases line up with TRBD1. The CDR3 totals 14 residues. V was pared by 5 bases and J by 1 base, with 5 bases of the junction left unmatched. The germline CDR1 and CDR2 sequences are MNHEY and SMNVEV (reference sequence). CDR3 protein: CASSLGGQSYEQYF. CDR3 coding DNA: TGTGCCAGCAGTCTAGGGGGACAGTCCTACGAGCAGTACTTC.

The V call is TRBV7-2, the J call TRBJ2-5; D uncertain. Looked up from germline, CDR1 is SGHTA and CDR2 is FQGNSA. The CDR3 sequence is 16 residues long. The germline V and J ends were trimmed by 5 bases and 5 bases, with 21 bases remaining between them. The CDR3 region has the DNA TGTGCCAGCAGCACCCCCCTTCAGTATCCCACGGAGACCCAGTACTTC. Translating gives CASSTPLQYPTETQYF.

The chain employs TRBV5-1 and TRBJ2-5; TRBD2 aligns across 11 bases. Per the germline V gene, CDR1 is SGHRS and CDR2 is YFSETQ. The CDR3 covers 15 residues. After removal of 7 bases from V and 3 bases from J, the junction contained 8 bases not matched to a gene. CDR3 residues: CASEELAGAKETQYF. The CDR3 nucleotides are TGCGCCAGCGAGGAACTAGCGGGGGCCAAAGAGACCCAGTACTTC.

The rearrangement links TRBV5-1 to TRBJ1-1; D remains ambiguous. The CDR3 covers 14 residues. The V end lost 4 bases, the J end lost 1 base, and 11 bases lay between the germline ends. The germline CDR1 and CDR2 sequences are SGHRS and YFSETQ. For the CDR3, the DNA is TGCGCCAGCAGCCTCACAGAGCCGAACACTGAAGCTTTCTTT. This encodes CASSLTEPNTEAFF. Using reference TRBV5-1 and TRBJ1-1 for the parts outside the CDR3, the full variable domain is KAGVTQTPRYLIKTRGQQVTLSCSPISGHRSVSWYQQTPGQGLQFLFEYFSETQRNKGNFPGRFSGRQFSNSRSEMNVSTLELGDSALYLCASSLTEPNTEAFFGQGTRLTVV.

This clone has a single count. The gene calls are TRBV2 and TRBJ2-5; D perhaps matches TRBD1 (5 bases). The germline V and J ends were trimmed by 2 bases and 5 bases, with 15 bases remaining between them. The CDR3 runs to 15 residues. Germline CDR1 reads SNHLY; CDR2 reads FYNNEI. The CDR3 here is CASSEYEAGRETQYF. The CDR3, as DNA: TGTGCCAGCAGTGAATATGAGGCAGGGCGCGAGACCCAGTACTTC.